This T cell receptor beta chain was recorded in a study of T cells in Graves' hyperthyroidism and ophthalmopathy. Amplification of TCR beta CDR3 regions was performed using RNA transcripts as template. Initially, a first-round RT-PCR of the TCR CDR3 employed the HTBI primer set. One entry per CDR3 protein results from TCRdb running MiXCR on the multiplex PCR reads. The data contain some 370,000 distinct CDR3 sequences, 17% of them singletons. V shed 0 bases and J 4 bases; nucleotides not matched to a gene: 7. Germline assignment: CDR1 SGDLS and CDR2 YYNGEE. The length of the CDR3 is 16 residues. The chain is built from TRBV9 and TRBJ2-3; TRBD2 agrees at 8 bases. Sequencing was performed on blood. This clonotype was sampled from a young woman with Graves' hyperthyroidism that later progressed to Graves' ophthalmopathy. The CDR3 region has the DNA TGTGCCAGCAGCGTAGATCCCCAGCGGGGGTCAGATACGCAGTATTTT. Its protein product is CASSVDPQRGSDTQYF.